Below, one T cell receptor (beta chain) is given with its context. What it recognizes is unknown. The template was RNA from unsorted bulk tissue. This CDR3 comprises 13 residues. CDR1 and CDR2 from the germline V gene are SQVTM and ANQGSEA. V dropped 4 bases and J dropped 4 bases, with 14 bases sitting between them. This record belongs to a study of tumor and adjacent non-tumor tissue in lung cancer. On the study more broadly: There were some 11 adenocarcinoma, a couple of squamous cell carcinoma and 1 small cell lung cancer cases. The patients, around 9 men and a handful of women, were roughly 30 to 80 with stage I to III disease. General study results and limits: Significantly higher TCR diversity was found in tumor than normal lung. Top 100 clones took a larger repertoire share in normal lung.

A modified ARM-PCR protocol with three rounds of nested PCR amplified TCRbeta. From the multiplex PCR reads, TCRdb called clonotypes with MiXCR, one entry per CDR3 protein. The repertoire includes about 76,000 distinct CDR3 sequences, about two thirds of them detected once, and roughly 12% sits in the top ten. The chain carries TRBV29-1 and TRBJ2-7, with D perhaps given as TRBD1 or TRBD2 (5 bases each). The TCR comes from a woman in her 70s with non-small cell lung cancer. Material: lung tumor tissue. The CDR3 reads CSVVGTETYEQYF. CDR3 DNA sequence: TGCAGCGTTGTTGGGACCGAGACTTACGAGCAGTACTTC.